This T cell receptor beta chain is from a study of neoadjuvant nivolumab and ipilimumab in lung cancer. Assay used: immunoSEQ multiplex PCR; TCRdb lists only in-frame clones, some missing. The sample consists of approximately 15,000 clones, around 70% of them appearing once. V lost 5 bases, J lost 3 bases, and 12 bases stayed unmatched. Germline V gives CDR1 GTSNPN, CDR2 SVGIG (reference sequence). This CDR3 is built from 16 residues. This sequence was found in an adult with non-small cell lung cancer. The sample was peripheral blood, taken after neoadjuvant nivolumab, alone or with ipilimumab, at or shortly before surgery. The J gene is TRBJ2-3, the V gene TRBV30, with 9 bases identical to TRBD2. Here the CDR3 reads CAWALLAGFETDTQYF. CDR3 bases: TGTGCCTGGGCATTACTAGCGGGTTTTGAAACAGATACGCAGTATTTT.